This T cell receptor (beta chain) was profiled in a study of blood T cell repertoires in COVID-19. Overall study context: PBMCs, B-cell-depleted T cells, or T cells were the source of the cDNA or gDNA that made up the material.

From germline, CDR1 is SQVTM and CDR2 ANQGSEA. The V end was cut by 3 bases, the J end by 7 bases, with 18 bases between. The CDR3 spans 15 residues. The method was immunoSEQ multiplex PCR; TCRdb's version includes in-frame clones alone and lacks a portion of them. The sample consists of around 340,000 clones, less than 90% of them appearing once. The chain employs TRBV29-1 and TRBJ1-4, with D possibly being TRBD1 (5 bases). The sample comprised peripheral blood. The sequence derives from a woman aged 60-75 years with COVID-19, enrolled during active disease. CDR3 DNA sequence: TGCAGCGTTGACGGGGCGGGGTCTGGCTCTGAAAAACTGTTTTTT. Protein: CSVDGAGSGSEKLFF.